The next 5 T cell receptor beta chains were all read from a single sample in a study of blood T cell repertoires in COVID-19. The table came from immunoSEQ multiplex PCR; TCRdb's copy has only in-frame clones and leaves some out. The sample gives about 160,000 clones, approximately 80% of which show up once; around 7% is in the top ten. Sequenced sample: peripheral blood. These receptors all stem from a woman aged 40-49 years with COVID-19, enrolled during active disease.

The chain has TRBV23-1 and TRBJ2-7; 10 bases fit TRBD1. TRBV23-1 is an ORF, with its function uncertain. This CDR3 contains 18 residues. Losses at the gene ends were 0 bases for V and 6 bases for J; bases not matched to a gene: 14. CDR3 loop: CASSQSPHWDRGRGEQYV. The CDR3 bases are TGCGCCAGCAGTCAATCCCCCCATTGGGACAGGGGAAGGGGCGAGCAGTACGTC.

The rearrangement joins TRBV9 to TRBJ2-5, with TRBD1 matching 11 bases. From germline, CDR1 is SGDLS and CDR2 YYNGEE. This CDR3 contains 15 residues. The V gene end was trimmed by 2 bases and the J gene end by 2 bases; junction bases not matched to a gene: 2. CDR3 coding DNA: TGTGCCAGCAGCGTCGGGACAGGGGGTCAAGAGACCCAGTACTTC. Translation: CASSVGTGGQETQYF.

This chain joins TRBV6-4 and TRBJ1-2; 7 positions match TRBD1. The J segment lost 0 bases and the V segment lost 3 bases, leaving 4 bases of the junction unmatched. Germline V CDR1 and CDR2: MRHNA, SNTAGT. This CDR3 is built from 15 residues. CDR3: CASSEEQGPNYGYTF. The CDR3 DNA reads TGTGCCAGCAGTGAGGAACAGGGGCCTAACTATGGCTACACCTTC.

The chain is built from TRBV3-1 (or the pseudogene TRBV3-2) and TRBJ2-3; tentative D call: TRBD2 (6 bases). CDR1 and CDR2 from the germline V gene are LGHDT and YNNKEL (reference sequence). This CDR3 spans 12 amino acids. Trimming removed 1 base from V and 14 bases from J, with 13 bases in between. CDR3 in amino acids: CASSQAEGRRYF. CDR3 sequence (DNA): TGTGCCAGCAGCCAAGCCGAAGGGAGGCGGTATTTT.

This clone appeared a few times. This chain connects TRBV9 to TRBJ1-6; 7 nucleotides agree with TRBD1. This CDR3 comprises 15 residues. The ends lost 0 bases at V and 10 bases at J; junction bases unmatched: 7. From germline, CDR1 is SGDLS and CDR2 YYNGEE. CDR3 sequence (DNA): TGTGCCAGCAGCGTAGAGGGACAGTCAGAATCACCCCTCCACTTT. Its translation: CASSVEGQSESPLHF.